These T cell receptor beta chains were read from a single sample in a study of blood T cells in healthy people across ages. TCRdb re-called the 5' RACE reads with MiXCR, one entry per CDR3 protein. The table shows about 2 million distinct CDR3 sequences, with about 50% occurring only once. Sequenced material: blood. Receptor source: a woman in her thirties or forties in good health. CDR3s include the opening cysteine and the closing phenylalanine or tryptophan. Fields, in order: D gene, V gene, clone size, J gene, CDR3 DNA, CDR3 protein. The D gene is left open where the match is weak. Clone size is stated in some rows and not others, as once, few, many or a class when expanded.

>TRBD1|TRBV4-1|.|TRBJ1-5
TGCGCCAGCAGCCAAGATCCCGGGACAGTTCGGCAGCCCCAGCATTTT
CASSQDPGTVRQPQHF
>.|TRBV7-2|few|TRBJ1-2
TGTGCCAGCAGCCCCCGTCGAGGGGATGGCTACACCTTC
CASSPRRGDGYTF
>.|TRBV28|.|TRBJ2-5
TGTGTCAGCAGAAAACTAGGAGGGGTCGGAGAGACCCAGTACTTC
CVSRKLGGVGETQYF
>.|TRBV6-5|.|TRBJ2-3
TGTGCCAGCAGTTACTCCGGCAGCGCCACTAGCACAGATACGCAGTATTTT
CASSYSGSATSTDTQYF
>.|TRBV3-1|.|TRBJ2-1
TGTGCCAGCAGCCAGCAAAGGAGAGGTTATGAGCAGTTCTTC
CASSQQRRGYEQFF
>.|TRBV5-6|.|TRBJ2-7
TGTGCCAGCAGAGTCAGGACAAGTTCTATTCGCGAGCAGTACTTC
CASRVRTSSIREQYF
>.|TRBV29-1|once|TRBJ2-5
TGCAACGTTGAGAGTGGTTCGAATACGTGGGAGACCCAGTACTTC
CNVESGSNTWETQYF
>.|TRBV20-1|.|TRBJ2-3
TGCAGTGCTAGAGTCTTGGACCAGCATACGCAGTATTTT
CSARVLDQHTQYF
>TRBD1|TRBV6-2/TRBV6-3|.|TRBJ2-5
TGTGCCAGCAGGGAGAGGGGACAGGGGCAGATCCAAGAGACCCAGTACTTC
CASRERGQGQIQETQYF
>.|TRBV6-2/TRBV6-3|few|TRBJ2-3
TGTGCCAGCAGAATCCAATGGACACATAGCACAGATACGCAGTATTTT
CASRIQWTHSTDTQYF
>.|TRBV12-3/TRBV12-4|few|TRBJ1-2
TGTGCCAGCAGTTTAGTACCGACCGGCGGTGGCTACACCTTC
CASSLVPTGGGYTF
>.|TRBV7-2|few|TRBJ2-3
TGTGCCAGCAGCTTAGCGAAGATAGGCACAGATACGCAGTATTTT
CASSLAKIGTDTQYF
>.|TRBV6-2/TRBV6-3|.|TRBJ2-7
TGTGCCAGCAGGTACGGACAGAGCTCCTACGAGCAGTACTTC
CASRYGQSSYEQYF
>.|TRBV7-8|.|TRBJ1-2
TGTGCCAGCAGCTCGGGACTACGGAACTATGGCTACACCTTC
CASSSGLRNYGYTF
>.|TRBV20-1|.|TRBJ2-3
TGCAGTGCCCCTAGAGGGGGGGGCTCAGATACGCAGTATTTT
CSAPRGGGSDTQYF
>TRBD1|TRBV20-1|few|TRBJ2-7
TGCAGTGCTATACTCGGGACAGGGGGCCACGAGCAGTACTTC
CSAILGTGGHEQYF
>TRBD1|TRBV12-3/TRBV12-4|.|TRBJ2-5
TGTGCCAGCATTCCCACAGGGGGCGGAGAGACCCAGTACTTC
CASIPTGGGETQYF
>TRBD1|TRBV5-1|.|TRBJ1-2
TGCGCCGGCAGCCAAGACTACCAGACAGGGGGCTATGGCTACACCTTC
CAGSQDYQTGGYGYTF
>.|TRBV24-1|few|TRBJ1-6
TGTGCCACCAGTGATGTCAGGGAAAATGCACCCCTCCACTTT
CATSDVRENAPLHF
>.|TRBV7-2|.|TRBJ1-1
TGTGCCAGCAGCCATGGGCGGAAACGAGTGAACACTGAAGCTTTCTTT
CASSHGRKRVNTEAFF
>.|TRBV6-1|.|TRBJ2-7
TGTGCCAGCAGTGAAACGGCAGCCTCCTACGAGCAGTACTTC
CASSETAASYEQYF
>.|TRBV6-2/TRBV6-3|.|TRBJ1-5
TGTGCCAGCAGTTATAACCTGAATCAGCCCCAGCATTTT
CASSYNLNQPQHF
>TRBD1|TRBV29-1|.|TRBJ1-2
TGCAGCGTTGATGGGACAGTAGATTTTTACACCTTC
CSVDGTVDFYTF
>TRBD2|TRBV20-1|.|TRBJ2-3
TGCAGTGCTATCCCTCGGGGGAGGGTCACAGATACGCAGTATTTT
CSAIPRGRVTDTQYF